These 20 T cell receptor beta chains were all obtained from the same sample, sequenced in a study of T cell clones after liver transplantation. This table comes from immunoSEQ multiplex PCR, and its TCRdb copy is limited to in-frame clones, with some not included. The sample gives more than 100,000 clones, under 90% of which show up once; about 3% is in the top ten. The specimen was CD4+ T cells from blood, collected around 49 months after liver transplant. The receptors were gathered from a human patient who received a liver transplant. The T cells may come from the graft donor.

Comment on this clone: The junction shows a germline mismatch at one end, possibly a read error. The CDR3 region is CASSRGGLYEQYF. The CDR3 bases are TGTGCCAGCAGCCGGGGGGGGCTCTACGAGCAGTACTTT. This chain connects TRBV11-3 to TRBJ2-7; 8 nucleotides line up with TRBD2. Germline CDR1 is SGHNT and CDR2 is YENEEA. This CDR3 contains 13 residues.

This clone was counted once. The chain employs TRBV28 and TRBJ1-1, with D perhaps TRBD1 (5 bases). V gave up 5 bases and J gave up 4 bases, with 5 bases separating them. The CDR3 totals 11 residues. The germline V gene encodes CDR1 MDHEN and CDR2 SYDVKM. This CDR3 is CASSGATEAFF. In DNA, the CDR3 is TGTGCCAGCAGTGGGGCCACTGAAGCTTTCTTT.

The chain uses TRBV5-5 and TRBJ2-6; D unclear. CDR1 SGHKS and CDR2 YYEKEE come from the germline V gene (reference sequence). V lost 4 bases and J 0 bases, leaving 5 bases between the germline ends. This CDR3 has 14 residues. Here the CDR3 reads CASSLSSGANVLTF. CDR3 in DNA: TGTGCCAGCAGCCTGAGCTCTGGGGCCAACGTCCTGACTTTC.

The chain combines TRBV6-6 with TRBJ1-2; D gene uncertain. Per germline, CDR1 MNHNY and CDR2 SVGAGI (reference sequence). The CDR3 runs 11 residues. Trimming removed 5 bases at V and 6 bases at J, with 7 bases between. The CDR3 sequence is CASSRFNGYTF. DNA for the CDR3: TGTGCCAGCAGTCGATTTAATGGCTACACCTTC.

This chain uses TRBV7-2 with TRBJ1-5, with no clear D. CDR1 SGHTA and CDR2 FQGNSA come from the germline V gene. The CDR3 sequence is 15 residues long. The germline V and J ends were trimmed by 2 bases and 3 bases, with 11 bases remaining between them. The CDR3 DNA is TGTGCCAGCAGCTTAACCCCACAAACCAATCAGCCCCAGCATTTT. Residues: CASSLTPQTNQPQHF.

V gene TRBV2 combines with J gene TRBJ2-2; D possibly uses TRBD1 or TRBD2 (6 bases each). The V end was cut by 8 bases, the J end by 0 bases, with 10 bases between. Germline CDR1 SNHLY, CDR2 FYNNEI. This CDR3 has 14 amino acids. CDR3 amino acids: CASCGTTNTGELFF. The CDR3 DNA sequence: TGTGCCAGCTGCGGGACAACGAACACCGGGGAGCTGTTTTTT.

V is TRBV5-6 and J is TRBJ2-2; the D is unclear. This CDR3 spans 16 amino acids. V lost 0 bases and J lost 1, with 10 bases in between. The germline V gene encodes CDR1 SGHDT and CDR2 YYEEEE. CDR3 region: CASSLAKTENTGELFF. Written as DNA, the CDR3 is TGTGCCAGCAGCTTGGCCAAAACAGAGAACACCGGGGAGCTGTTTTTT.

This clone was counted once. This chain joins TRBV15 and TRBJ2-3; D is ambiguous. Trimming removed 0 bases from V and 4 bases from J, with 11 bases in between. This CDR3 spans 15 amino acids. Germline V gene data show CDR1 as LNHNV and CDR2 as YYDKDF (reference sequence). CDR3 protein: CATSRDYATPDTQYF. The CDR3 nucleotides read TGTGCCACCAGCAGAGATTACGCGACCCCAGATACGCAGTATTTT.

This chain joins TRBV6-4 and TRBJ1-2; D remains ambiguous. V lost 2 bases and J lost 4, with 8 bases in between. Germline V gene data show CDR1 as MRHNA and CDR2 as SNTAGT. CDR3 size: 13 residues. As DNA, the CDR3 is TGTGCCAGCAGTGACGAGGGTTCCTATGGCTACACCTTC. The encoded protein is CASSDEGSYGYTF.

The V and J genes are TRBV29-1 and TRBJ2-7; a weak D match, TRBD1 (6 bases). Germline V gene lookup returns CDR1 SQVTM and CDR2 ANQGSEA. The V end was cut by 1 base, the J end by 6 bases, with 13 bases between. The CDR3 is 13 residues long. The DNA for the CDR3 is TGCAGCGTTGAAGGGAACAGGGCCGGCGAGCAGTACTTC. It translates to CSVEGNRAGEQYF.

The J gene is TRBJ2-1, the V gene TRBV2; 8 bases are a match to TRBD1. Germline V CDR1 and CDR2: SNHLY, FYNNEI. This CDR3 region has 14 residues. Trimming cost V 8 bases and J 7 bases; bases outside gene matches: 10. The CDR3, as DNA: TGTGCCAGCGACCGGGACAGGACGCATAATGAGCAGTTCTTC. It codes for CASDRDRTHNEQFF.

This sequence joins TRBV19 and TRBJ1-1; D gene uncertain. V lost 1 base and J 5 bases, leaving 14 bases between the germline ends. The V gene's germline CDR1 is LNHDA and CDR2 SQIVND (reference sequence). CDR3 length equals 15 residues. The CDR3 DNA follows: TGTGCCAGTAGTATAGCCGGCTTAAGCGGGACTGAAGCTTTCTTT. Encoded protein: CASSIAGLSGTEAFF.

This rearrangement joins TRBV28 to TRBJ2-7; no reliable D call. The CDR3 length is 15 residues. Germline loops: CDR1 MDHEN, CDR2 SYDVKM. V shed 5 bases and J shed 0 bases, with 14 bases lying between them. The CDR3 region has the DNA TGTGCCAGCAGTCTAGGACCGGGCCCCTCCTACGAGCAGTACTTC. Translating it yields CASSLGPGPSYEQYF.

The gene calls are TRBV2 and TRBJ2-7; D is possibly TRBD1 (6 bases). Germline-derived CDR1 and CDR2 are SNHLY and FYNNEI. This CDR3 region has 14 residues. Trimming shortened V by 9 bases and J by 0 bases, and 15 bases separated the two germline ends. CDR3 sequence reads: CARDRNSASYEQYF. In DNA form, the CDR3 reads TGTGCCAGAGACAGGAATTCCGCCTCCTACGAGCAGTACTTC.

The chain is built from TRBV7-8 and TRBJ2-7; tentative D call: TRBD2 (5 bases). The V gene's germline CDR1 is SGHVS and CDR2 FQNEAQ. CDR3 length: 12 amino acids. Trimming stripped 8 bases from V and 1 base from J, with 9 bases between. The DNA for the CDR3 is TGTGCCAGCCGGGATTTTTCCTACGAGCAGTACTTC. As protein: CASRDFSYEQYF.

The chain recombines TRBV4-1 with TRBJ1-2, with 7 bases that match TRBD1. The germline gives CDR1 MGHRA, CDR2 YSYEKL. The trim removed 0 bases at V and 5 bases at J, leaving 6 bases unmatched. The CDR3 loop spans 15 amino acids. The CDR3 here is CASSQDLVRGYGYTF. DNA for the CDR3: TGCGCCAGCAGCCAAGATCTTGTCAGGGGGTATGGCTACACCTTC.

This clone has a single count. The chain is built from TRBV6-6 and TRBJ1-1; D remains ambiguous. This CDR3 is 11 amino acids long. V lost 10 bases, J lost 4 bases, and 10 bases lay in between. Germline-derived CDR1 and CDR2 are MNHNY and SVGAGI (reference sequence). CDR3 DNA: TGTGCCATTATAATGGGCACTGAAGCTTTCTTT. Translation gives CAIIMGTEAFF.

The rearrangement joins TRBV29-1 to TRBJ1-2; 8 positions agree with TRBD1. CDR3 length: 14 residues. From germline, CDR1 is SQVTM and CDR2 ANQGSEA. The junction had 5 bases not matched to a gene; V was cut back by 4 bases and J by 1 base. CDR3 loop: CSVGADRGNYGYTF. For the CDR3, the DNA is TGCAGCGTTGGCGCCGACAGGGGTAACTATGGCTACACCTTC.

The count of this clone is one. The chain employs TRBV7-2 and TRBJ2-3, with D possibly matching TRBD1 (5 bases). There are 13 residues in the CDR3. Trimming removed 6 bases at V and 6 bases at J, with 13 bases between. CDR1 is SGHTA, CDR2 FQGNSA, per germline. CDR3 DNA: TGTGCCAGCAGTTTCCAGGGATCCGATACGCAGTATTTT. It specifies CASSFQGSDTQYF.

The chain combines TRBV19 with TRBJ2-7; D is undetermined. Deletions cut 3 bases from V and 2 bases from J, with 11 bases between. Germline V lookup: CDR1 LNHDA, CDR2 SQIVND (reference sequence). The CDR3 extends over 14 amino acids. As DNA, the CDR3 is TGTGCCAGTAGTATTGATAGTAAGGCCTACGAGCAGTACTTC. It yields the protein CASSIDSKAYEQYF.